This T cell receptor beta chain was obtained from a study of cytomegalovirus exposure and HLA in healthy donors. Looking at the study overall: Of 398 genotyped donors, 70% to 85% clustered with self-reported Caucasian donors.

With respect to this clone: Antigen unknown.

PCR involved 60 Vbeta and 13 Jbeta primers. Profiled with immunoSEQ multiplex PCR; TCRdb holds only in-frame clones, not every one. The sample contains about 190,000 clones, 85% to 90% of which appear only once. The CDR3 is 10 residues long. In germline, CDR1 is DFQATT, CDR2 SNEGSKA (reference sequence). Study-wide results and limits: As confirmed in vitro, three CMV-associated chains were specific for CMV antigens. What TCR beta sequences reportedly achieved was accurate prediction of HLA-A and HLA-B alleles in most subjects. Later analysis showed most CMV-associated TCR beta chains appearing HLA-restricted.

The sequence derives from a man aged 25 to 45 in good health and CMV-seronegative. The sequenced material came from PBMCs. The chain joins TRBV20-1 to TRBJ1-2; no clear D gene. CDR3 protein: CRAIPGEYTF. The CDR3 nucleotides read TGCAGGGCAATCCCCGGGGAATACACCTTC.